This note documents a single TCR beta chain sequence. Its antigen is not yet known. Per-nucleotide qualities are absent, and no much larger clonotype sits a single base away. TCRbeta CDR3 regions were amplified from genomic DNA by means of the immunoSEQ Assay, a bias-controlled multiplex PCR. The published analysis was carried out like this. Within the assay, amplification of reference gene primers was used to estimate how many nucleated cells each sample contained. To quantify the absolute abundance of each unique TCRbeta CDR3 rearrangement, sequence reads were collapsed and filtered. For each sample, productive Simpson clonality was calculated as the square root of Simpson's diversity index across productive rearrangements. Imported from immuneACCESS, the table was reduced by TCRdb to in-frame sequences with V and J called. These copies leave out some clones; in studies compared against another copy, an unresolved V gene accounts for under half, and the cause of the remainder is not known. V, J and clone size reflect that table, while D and trimming were determined from the DNA. The sample data list 200,000 to 250,000 clones, and approximately 84% of these were observed just once. Clones ranked in the top ten supply under 2% of the sample.

The CDR3, from cysteine to phenylalanine, totals 17 residues. The kept DNA is CDR3 alone, 51 bases in frame from the first base. CDR1 and CDR2 are drawn from the germline V gene (reference sequence): LNHDA, SQIVND. V sheds 1 base and J sheds 5 bases, leaving 15 bases between their ends. This entry is derived from a study of blood T cell repertoires in COVID-19 (TCRdb year 2020). Turning to the overall study: Samples from collaborators originated in the United States, Italy and Spain and spanned both the acute and convalescent phases of COVID-19. Subjects who had been exposed to COVID-19, were actively infected with it, or had recovered from it provided the deeply sampled blood TCRbeta repertoires that made up the dataset. Nearly every sample came with metadata listing a de-identified subject ID, COVID-19 status, age in years and sex. The material from the prospective study consisted of cDNA or gDNA derived from T cells, B-cell-depleted T cells, or PBMCs. The repertoires were made available in a free public database intended to serve as a resource for research on the immune response to SARS-CoV-2. Where HLA class I and class II types were available, the types were taken from metadata supplied by the sample provider, not from assay-based typing. Samples were obtained from the ongoing ImmuneRACE study (first 160 participants) and from 1,200 or so subjects provided by 6 global collaborators. What the study reported, not specific to this receptor: The amount of clinical and demographic metadata varied by source and participant and was provided uncurated.

Each collaborating institution followed its own protocols to collect whole blood in K2EDTA tubes. For TCRbeta analysis, collaborator samples were shipped as frozen whole blood, as isolated PBMCs, or as DNA extracted from either sample type. In this chain, TRBV19 is recombined with TRBJ2-6, with a weak D call of TRBD1 (6 bases match). The receptor's source is an elderly woman with acute or convalescent COVID-19. The sequenced material came from peripheral blood. The nucleotides read TGTGCCAGTAGTATAGGAACAGGGTCCCCCCGGGCCAACGTCCTGACTTTC. Its protein reads: CASSIGTGSPRANVLTF.